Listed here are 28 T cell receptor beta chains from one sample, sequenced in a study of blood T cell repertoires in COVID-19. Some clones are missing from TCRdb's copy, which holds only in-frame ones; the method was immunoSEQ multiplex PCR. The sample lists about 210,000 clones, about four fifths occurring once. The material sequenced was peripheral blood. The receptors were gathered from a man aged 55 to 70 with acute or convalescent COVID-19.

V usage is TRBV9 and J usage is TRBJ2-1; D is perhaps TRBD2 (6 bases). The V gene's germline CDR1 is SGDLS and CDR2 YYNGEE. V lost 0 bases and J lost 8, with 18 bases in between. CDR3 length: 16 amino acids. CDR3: CASSVVGTQGIDEQFF. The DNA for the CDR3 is TGTGCCAGCAGCGTAGTTGGGACTCAAGGGATCGATGAGCAGTTCTTC.

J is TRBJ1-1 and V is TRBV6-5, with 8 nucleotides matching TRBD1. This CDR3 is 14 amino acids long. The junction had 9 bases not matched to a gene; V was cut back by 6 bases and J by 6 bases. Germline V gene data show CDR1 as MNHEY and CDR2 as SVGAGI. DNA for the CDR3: TGTGCCAGCAGCAAACCCGGGACAGGCCCTGAAGCTTTCTTT. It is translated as CASSKPGTGPEAFF.

In DNA, the CDR3 is TGCGCCAGCAGCCAAGAAGGTCGGGACAGAGAATCACACTCTGGAAACACCATATATTTT. Translation gives CASSQEGRDRESHSGNTIYF. The chain is built from TRBV4-3 and TRBJ1-3; 7 positions match TRBD1. The CDR3 totals 20 residues. The germline CDR1 and CDR2 sequences are LGHNA and YSLEER. With 0 bases clipped from V and 0 bases from J, the junction kept 14 bases outside the gene matches.

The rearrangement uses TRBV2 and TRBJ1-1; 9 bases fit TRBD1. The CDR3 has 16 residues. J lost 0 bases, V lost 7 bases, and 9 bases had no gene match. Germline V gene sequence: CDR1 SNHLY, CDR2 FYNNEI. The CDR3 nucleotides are TGTGCCAGCAACGACCCCGGGACAGGGATGAACACTGAAGCTTTCTTT. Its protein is CASNDPGTGMNTEAFF.

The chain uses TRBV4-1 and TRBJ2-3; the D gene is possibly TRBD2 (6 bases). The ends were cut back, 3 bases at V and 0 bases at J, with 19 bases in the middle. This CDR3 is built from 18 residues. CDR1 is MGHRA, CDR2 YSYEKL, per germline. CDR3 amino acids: CASSQRAVAGTSTDTQYF. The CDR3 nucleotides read TGCGCCAGCAGCCAGAGAGCGGTGGCAGGGACTAGCACAGATACGCAGTATTTT.

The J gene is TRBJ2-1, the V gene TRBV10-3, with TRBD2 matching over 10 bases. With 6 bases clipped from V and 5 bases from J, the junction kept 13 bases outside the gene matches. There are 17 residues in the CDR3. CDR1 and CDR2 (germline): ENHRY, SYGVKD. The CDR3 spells CAISDSLSGGRDNEQFF. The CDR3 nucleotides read TGTGCCATCAGCGATAGTCTTAGCGGGGGGAGGGACAATGAGCAGTTCTTC.

CDR3 sequence: CASSLPGQLYNEQFF. CDR3 coding DNA: TGTGCCAGCAGCTTACCGGGACAGCTATACAATGAGCAGTTCTTC. The rearrangement links TRBV7-2 to TRBJ2-1; 7 bases align to TRBD1. Germline assignment: CDR1 SGHTA and CDR2 FQGNSA. CDR3 length: 15 amino acids. V lost 2 bases and J lost 4; bases outside the gene matches: 5.

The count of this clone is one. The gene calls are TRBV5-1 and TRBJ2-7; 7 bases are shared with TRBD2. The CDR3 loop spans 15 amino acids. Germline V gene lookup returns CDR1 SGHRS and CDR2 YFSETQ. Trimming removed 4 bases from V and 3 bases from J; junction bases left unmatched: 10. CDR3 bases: TGCGCCAGCAGCACAACCGGGACTACAGGCTACGAGCAGTACTTC. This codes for CASSTTGTTGYEQYF. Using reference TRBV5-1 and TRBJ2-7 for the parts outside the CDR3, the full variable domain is KAGVTQTPRYLIKTRGQQVTLSCSPISGHRSVSWYQQTPGQGLQFLFEYFSETQRNKGNFPGRFSGRQFSNSRSEMNVSTLELGDSALYLCASSTTGTTGYEQYFGPGTRLTVT.

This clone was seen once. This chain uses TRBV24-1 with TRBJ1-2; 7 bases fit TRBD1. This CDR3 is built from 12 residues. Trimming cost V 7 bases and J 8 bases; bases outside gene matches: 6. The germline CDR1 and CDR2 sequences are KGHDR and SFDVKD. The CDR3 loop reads CATSETGEGYTF. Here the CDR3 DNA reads TGTGCCACCAGCGAAACAGGGGAAGGCTACACCTTC.

In DNA form, the CDR3 reads TGTGCCAGCAGCTTAACGCGCATCTCCTACAATGAGCAGTTCTTC. Translating it yields CASSLTRISYNEQFF. V and J are TRBV7-3 and TRBJ2-1; D ambiguous. Trimming removed 0 bases from V and 0 bases from J, with 6 bases in between. This CDR3 comprises 15 residues. From germline, CDR1 is SGHTA and CDR2 FQGTGA. The variable domain in full, with the rest retrieved from reference TRBV7-3 and TRBJ2-1, is GAGVSQTPSNKVTEKGKYVELRCDPISGHTALYWYRQSLGQGPEFLIYFQGTGAADDSGLPNDRFFAVRPEGSVSTLKIQRTERGDSAVYLCASSLTRISYNEQFFGPGTRLTVL.

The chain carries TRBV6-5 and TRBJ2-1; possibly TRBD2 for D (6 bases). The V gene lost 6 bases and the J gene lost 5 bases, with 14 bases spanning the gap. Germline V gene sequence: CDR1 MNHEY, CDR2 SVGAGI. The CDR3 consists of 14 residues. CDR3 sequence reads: CASRSRDVHNEQFF. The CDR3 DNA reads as TGTGCCAGCAGGTCGCGGGACGTTCACAATGAGCAGTTCTTC.

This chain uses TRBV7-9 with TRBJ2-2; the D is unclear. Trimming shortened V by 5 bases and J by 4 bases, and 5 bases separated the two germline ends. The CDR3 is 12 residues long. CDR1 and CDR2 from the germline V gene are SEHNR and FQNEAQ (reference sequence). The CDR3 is CASSGRTGELFF. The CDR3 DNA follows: TGTGCCAGCAGCGGCCGCACCGGGGAGCTGTTTTTT.

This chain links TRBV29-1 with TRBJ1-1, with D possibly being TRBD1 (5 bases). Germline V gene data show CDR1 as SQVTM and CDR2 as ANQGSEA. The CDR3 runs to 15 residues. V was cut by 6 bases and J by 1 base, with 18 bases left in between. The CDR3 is CSVTRSGTANTEAFF. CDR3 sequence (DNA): TGCAGCGTCACACGAAGCGGGACGGCGAACACTGAAGCTTTCTTT.

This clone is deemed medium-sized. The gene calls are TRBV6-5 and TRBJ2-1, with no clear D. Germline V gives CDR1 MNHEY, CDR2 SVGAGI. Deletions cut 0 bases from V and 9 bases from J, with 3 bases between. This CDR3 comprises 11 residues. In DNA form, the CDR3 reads TGTGCCAGCAGTTACTCTAGTGAGCAGTTCTTC. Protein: CASSYSSEQFF.

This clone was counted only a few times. The CDR3 coding sequence is TGTGCCATCAGGGGAACAGGCGCAAACACTGAAGCTTTCTTT. Translation gives CAIRGTGANTEAFF. This chain uses TRBV10-3 with TRBJ1-1; the D gene is possibly TRBD1 (5 bases). CDR3 length equals 14 residues. The V end was cut by 6 bases, the J end by 2 bases, with 13 bases between. Per the germline V gene, CDR1 is ENHRY and CDR2 is SYGVKD.

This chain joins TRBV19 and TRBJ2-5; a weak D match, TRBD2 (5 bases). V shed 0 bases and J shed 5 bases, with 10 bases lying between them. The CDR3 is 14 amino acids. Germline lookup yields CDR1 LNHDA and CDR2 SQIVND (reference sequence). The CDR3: CASSIDEGAETQYF. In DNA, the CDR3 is TGTGCCAGTAGTATAGACGAGGGTGCGGAGACCCAGTACTTC.

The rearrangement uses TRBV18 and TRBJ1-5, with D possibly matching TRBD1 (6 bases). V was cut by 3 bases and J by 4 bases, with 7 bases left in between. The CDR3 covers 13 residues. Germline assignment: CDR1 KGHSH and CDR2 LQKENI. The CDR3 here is CASSPQGNQPQHF. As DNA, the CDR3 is TGTGCCAGCTCACCCCAGGGGAATCAGCCCCAGCATTTT.

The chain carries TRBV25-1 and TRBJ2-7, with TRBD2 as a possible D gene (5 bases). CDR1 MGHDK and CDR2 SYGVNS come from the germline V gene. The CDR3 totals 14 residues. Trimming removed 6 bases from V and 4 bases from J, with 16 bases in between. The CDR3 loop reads CASSRTGSVYEQYF. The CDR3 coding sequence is TGTGCCAGCAGCCGGACGGGAAGTGTTTACGAGCAGTACTTC.

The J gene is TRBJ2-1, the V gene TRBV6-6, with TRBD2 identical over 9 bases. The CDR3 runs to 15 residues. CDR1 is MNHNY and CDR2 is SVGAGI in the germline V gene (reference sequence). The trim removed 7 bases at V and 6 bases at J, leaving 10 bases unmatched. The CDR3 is CASIRVAGVSNEQFF. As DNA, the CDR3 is TGTGCCAGCATCCGTGTAGCGGGAGTCTCCAATGAGCAGTTCTTC.

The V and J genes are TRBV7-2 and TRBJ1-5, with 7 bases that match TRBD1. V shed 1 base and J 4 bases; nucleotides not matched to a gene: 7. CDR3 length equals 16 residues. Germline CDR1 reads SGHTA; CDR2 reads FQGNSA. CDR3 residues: CASSLGSTGVNQPQHF. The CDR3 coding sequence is TGTGCCAGCAGCTTAGGGTCCACAGGGGTAAATCAGCCCCAGCATTTT.

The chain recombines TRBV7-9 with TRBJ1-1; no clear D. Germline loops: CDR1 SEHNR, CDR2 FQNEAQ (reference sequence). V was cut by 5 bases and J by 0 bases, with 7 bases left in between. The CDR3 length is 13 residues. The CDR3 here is CASSPAVNTEAFF. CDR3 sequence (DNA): TGTGCCAGCAGCCCGGCGGTGAACACTGAAGCTTTCTTT.

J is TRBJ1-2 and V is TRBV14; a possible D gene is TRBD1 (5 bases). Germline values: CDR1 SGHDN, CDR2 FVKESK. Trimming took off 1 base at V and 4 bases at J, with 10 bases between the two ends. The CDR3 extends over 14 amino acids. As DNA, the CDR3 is TGTGCCAGCAGCCAAGGGTCAGGGTTCTATGGCTACACCTTC. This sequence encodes CASSQGSGFYGYTF. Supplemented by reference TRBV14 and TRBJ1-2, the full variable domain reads EAGVTQFPSHSVIEKGQTVTLRCDPISGHDNLYWYRRVMGKEIKFLLHFVKESKQDESGMPNNRFLAERTGGTYSTLKVQPAELEDSGVYFCASSQGSGFYGYTFGSGTRLTVV.

CDR3 in amino acids: CATSDPSPGLAGYNEQFF. CDR3 DNA sequence: TGTGCCACCAGTGATCCATCACCCGGACTAGCGGGATACAATGAGCAGTTCTTC. This chain links TRBV24-1 with TRBJ2-1, with 12 nucleotides matching TRBD2. The CDR3 has 18 residues. After removal of 3 bases from V and 4 bases from J, the junction contained 9 bases not matched to a gene. CDR1 is KGHDR and CDR2 is SFDVKD in the germline V gene.

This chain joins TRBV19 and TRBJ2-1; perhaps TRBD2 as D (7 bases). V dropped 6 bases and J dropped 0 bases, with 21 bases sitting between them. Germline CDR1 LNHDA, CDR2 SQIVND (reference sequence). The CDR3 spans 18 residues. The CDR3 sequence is CASRRGGPLPSSYNEQFF. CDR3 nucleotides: TGTGCCAGTAGAAGGGGGGGCCCCCTCCCGAGCTCCTACAATGAGCAGTTCTTC.

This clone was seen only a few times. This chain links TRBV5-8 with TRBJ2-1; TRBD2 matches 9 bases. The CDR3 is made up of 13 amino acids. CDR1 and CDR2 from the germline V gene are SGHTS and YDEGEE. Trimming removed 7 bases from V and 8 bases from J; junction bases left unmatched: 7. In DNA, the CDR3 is TGTGCCAGCGGGGTAGCGGGAGTCCATGAGCAGTTCTTC. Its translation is CASGVAGVHEQFF.

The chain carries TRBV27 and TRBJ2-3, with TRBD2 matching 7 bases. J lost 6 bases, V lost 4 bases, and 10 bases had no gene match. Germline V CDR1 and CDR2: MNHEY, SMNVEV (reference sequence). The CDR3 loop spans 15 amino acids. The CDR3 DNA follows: TGTGCCAGCAGTTCCCTAGGGGCGGGAGAGGATACGCAGTATTTT. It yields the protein CASSSLGAGEDTQYF.

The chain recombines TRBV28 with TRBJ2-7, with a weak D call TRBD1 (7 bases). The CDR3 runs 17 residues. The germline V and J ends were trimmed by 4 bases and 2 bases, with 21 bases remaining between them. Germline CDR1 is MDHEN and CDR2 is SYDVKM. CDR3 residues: CASSSPGGRDRPYEQYF. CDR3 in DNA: TGTGCCAGCAGTTCCCCAGGGGGGCGGGACCGCCCCTACGAGCAGTACTTC. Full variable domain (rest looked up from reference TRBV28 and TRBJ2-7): DVKVTQSSRYLVKRTGEKVFLECVQDMDHENMFWYRQDPGLGLRLIYFSYDVKMKEKGDIPEGYSVSREKKERFSLILESASTNQTSMYLCASSSPGGRDRPYEQYFGPGTRLTVT.

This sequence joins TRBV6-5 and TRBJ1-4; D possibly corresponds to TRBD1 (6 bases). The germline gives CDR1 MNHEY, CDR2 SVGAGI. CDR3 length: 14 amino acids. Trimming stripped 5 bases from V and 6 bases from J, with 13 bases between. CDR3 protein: CASSIRDIYEKLFF. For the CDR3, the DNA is TGTGCCAGCAGTATCCGGGACATCTATGAAAAACTGTTTTTT.